A selection of T cell receptor beta chains follows, all from one sample in a study of human T cells and chemical hapten exposure. Using its own MiXCR run on the RACE reads, TCRdb lists one record per CDR3 protein. The top ten hold just over 2.5% of the sample, which has 300,000 to 400,000 distinct CDR3 sequences, more than 4.5% seen once. Sample: whole blood, taken in connection with sensitization to the hapten diphenylcyclopropenone (DPC). The receptors were sampled from a woman between 50 and 59 years old with alopecia areata. Some clones in this sample may be carry-over from other donors' samples. Both conserved end residues are part of each CDR3. Fields, in order: clone size, V gene, D gene, J gene, CDR3 DNA, CDR3 protein. A D gene is named only where the DNA matches it firmly. Not all rows give a size; the values are once, few, many and, for expanded clones, a class.

>many|TRBV11-2|TRBD2|TRBJ2-3
TGTGCCAGCAGCTTAGTAAAGGGCCGGGACTACCTTACGCAGTATTTT
CASSLVKGRDYLTQYF
>few|TRBV11-2|NA|TRBJ2-1
TGTGCCAGCACCGGGGGACGGGACCCCTGGGAGCAGTTCTTC
CASTGGRDPWEQFF
>many|TRBV4-2|NA|TRBJ2-7
TGTGCCAGCAGCCAGAGGGACACTAAATACGAGCAGTACTTC
CASSQRDTKYEQYF
>NA|TRBV5-1|NA|TRBJ1-3
TGCGCCAGCAGCTTGGAGGGACAATACGGAAACACCATATATTTT
CASSLEGQYGNTIYF
>many|TRBV4-2|NA|TRBJ2-7
TGTGCCAGCAGCCAACCCCCCGGAGGGGCCAACTACGAGCAGTACTTC
CASSQPPGGANYEQYF
>few|TRBV7-2|NA|TRBJ2-2
TGTGCCAGCAGCTTTGTCAGGGGCCCTACCGGGGAGCTGTTTTTT
CASSFVRGPTGELFF
>NA|TRBV12-3/TRBV12-4|TRBD1|TRBJ1-5
TGTGCCAGCAGTTTAACGGGACAGCCCAATCAGCCCCAGCATTTT
CASSLTGQPNQPQHF
>NA|TRBV5-5|TRBD1|TRBJ1-6
TGTGCCAGCAGCCTGGACAGGGGGCGATCACCCCTCCACTTT
CASSLDRGRSPLHF
>NA|TRBV4-1|NA|TRBJ2-2
TGCGCCAGCAGCCAAGATGTCGCCCTAGGGAACACCGGGGAGCTGTTTTTT
CASSQDVALGNTGELFF
>many|TRBV28|NA|TRBJ2-4
TGTGCCAGCAGTTTAATAGTATCCGCATCTCTCAGGGGAAACATTCAGTACTTC
CASSLIVSASLRGNIQYF
>NA|TRBV18|NA|TRBJ2-1
TGTGCCAGCTCACTCCTAGCGGACAGATACCTTGAGCAGTTCTTC
CASSLLADRYLEQFF
>few|TRBV7-9|TRBD1|TRBJ1-4
TGTGCCAGCAGCCCAACGACAGGGGTTCAGGAAAAACTGTTTTTT
CASSPTTGVQEKLFF
>many|TRBV7-6|NA|TRBJ1-2
TGTGCCAGCAGCTTAGCCATAACAGGGAGCCATGGCTACACCTTC
CASSLAITGSHGYTF
>few|TRBV2|NA|TRBJ1-1
TGTGCCAGCAGGATGGGTGGTGAAGCTTTCTTT
CASRMGGEAFF
>NA|TRBV13|TRBD1|TRBJ2-7
TGTGCCAGCAGCTTAGATTCAGGGGGCGAGAGCGGGTTCAGCTCCTACGAGCAGTACTTC
CASSLDSGGESGFSSYEQYF
>many|TRBV3-1|NA|TRBJ1-1
TGTGCCAGCAGCCACGTAGGGGGGGGAGCTGAAGCTTTCTTT
CASSHVGGGAEAFF
>once|TRBV20-1|NA|TRBJ2-1
TGCAGTGCCTCTCCTTTCGCGGGGAGCTGGAATGAGCAGTTCTTC
CSASPFAGSWNEQFF
>NA|TRBV29-1|TRBD2|TRBJ2-1
TGCAGCGTGCCGGGACTAGTCAATGAGCAGTTCTTC
CSVPGLVNEQFF
>many|TRBV5-1|NA|TRBJ2-3
TGCGCCAGCAGCTTGGAGCTGGAGGCAGATACGCAGTATTTT
CASSLELEADTQYF
>few|TRBV25-1|NA|TRBJ1-2
TGTGCCAGCAAGGGGGTGGGGAACTATGGCTACACCTTC
CASKGVGNYGYTF
>many|TRBV29-1|NA|TRBJ1-1
TGCAGCGTTGAAATGGAGGGGCACACTGAAGCTTTCTTT
CSVEMEGHTEAFF
>few|TRBV6-1|TRBD1|TRBJ2-5
TGTGCCAGCAGTTTCCGGACAGGGGCGGAGACCCAGTACTTC
CASSFRTGAETQYF
>many|TRBV7-3|NA|TRBJ2-1
TGTGCCAGCAGCTTAGGGGAGGCGGGCCGAGAGCAGTTCTTC
CASSLGEAGREQFF
>many|TRBV4-1|TRBD1|TRBJ1-1
TGCGCCAGCAGCCCGAACGGACAGGGGAGCACTGAAGCTTTCTTT
CASSPNGQGSTEAFF
>many|TRBV6-5|NA|TRBJ1-5
TGTGCCAGCAGTTACGTAGGTGGTGAGGGTCAGCCCCAGCATTTT
CASSYVGGEGQPQHF
>many|TRBV7-2|TRBD1|TRBJ2-5
TGTGCCAGCAGCTGGGGACAGGCCGTCGGGACCCAGTACTTC
CASSWGQAVGTQYF
>many|TRBV2|NA|TRBJ2-1
TGTGCCAGCAGTGCTCTTCCACAAATCGGACCGACGGAGCAGTTCTTC
CASSALPQIGPTEQFF
>few|TRBV7-9|NA|TRBJ2-7
TGTGCCAGCAGCCCGGATTACGGCCCGATTGGGGAGCAGTACTTC
CASSPDYGPIGEQYF
>many|TRBV9|NA|TRBJ1-1
TGTGCCAGCAGCCCCCGAGGGGGAGGGGACACTGAAGCTTTCTTT
CASSPRGGGDTEAFF